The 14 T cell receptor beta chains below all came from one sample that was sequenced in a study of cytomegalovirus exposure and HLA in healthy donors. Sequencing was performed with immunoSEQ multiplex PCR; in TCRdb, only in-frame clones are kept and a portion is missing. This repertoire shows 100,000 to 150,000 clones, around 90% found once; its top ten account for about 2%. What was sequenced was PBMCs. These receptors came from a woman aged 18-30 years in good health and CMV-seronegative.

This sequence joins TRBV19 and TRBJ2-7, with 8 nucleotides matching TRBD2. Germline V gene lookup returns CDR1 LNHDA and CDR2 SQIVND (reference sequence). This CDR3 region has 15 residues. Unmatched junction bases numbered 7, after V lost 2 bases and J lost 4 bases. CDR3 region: CASSIYGRAGYEQYF. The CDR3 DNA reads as TGTGCCAGTAGTATATACGGGAGGGCTGGATACGAGCAGTACTTC.

This CDR3 reads CASSIRTSGNYEQYF. The DNA of the CDR3 is TGTGCCAGCAGCATCCGGACTAGCGGCAACTACGAGCAGTACTTC. V usage is TRBV13 and J usage is TRBJ2-7; 10 nucleotides align to TRBD2. The CDR3 sequence is 15 residues long. Germline lookup yields CDR1 PRHDT and CDR2 FYEKMQ (reference sequence). V was pared by 5 bases and J by 3 bases, with 7 bases of the junction left unmatched.

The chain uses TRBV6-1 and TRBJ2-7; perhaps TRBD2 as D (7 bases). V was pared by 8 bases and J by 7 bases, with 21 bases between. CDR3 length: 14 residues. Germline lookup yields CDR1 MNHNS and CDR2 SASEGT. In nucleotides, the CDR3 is TGTGCCAGCGGAAGGGAGGGCGCCAGGGGAGAGCAGTACTTC. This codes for CASGREGARGEQYF.

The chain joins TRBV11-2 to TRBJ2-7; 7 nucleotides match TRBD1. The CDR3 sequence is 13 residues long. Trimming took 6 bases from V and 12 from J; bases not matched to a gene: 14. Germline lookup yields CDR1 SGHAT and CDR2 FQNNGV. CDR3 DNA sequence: TGTGCCAGCAGATATCCCGGGACAGATGATCTGTACTTC. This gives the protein CASRYPGTDDLYF.

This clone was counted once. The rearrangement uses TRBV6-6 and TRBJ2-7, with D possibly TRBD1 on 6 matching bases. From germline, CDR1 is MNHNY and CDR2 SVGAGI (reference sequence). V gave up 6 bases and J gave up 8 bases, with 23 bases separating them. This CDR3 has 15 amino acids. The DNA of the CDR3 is TGTGCCAGCAGCAGAAACCGGGACATACCTGACAAGCAGTACTTC. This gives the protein CASSRNRDIPDKQYF.

In DNA form, the CDR3 reads TGTGCCAGCAGTCCCTCGGGGGTCCAAGAGACCCAGTACTTC. It yields the protein CASSPSGVQETQYF. V usage is TRBV7-2 and J usage is TRBJ2-5; D perhaps matches TRBD2 (6 bases). Per the germline V gene, CDR1 is SGHTA and CDR2 is FQGNSA. This CDR3 has 14 residues. Trimming took 6 bases from V and 1 from J, leaving 12 bases between them. The full variable domain, its missing parts supplied by reference TRBV7-2 and TRBJ2-5, is GAGVSQSPSNKVTEKGKDVELRCDPISGHTALYWYRQSLGQGLEFLIYFQGNSAPDKSGLPSDRFSAERTGGSVSTLTIQRTQQEDSAVYLCASSPSGVQETQYFGPGTRLLVL.

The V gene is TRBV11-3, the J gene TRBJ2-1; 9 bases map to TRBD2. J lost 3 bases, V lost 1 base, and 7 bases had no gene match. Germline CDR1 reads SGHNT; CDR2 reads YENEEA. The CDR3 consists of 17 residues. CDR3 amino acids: CASSLVAAGGVYNEQFF. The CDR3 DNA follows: TGTGCCAGCAGCTTAGTAGCCGCGGGAGGGGTCTACAATGAGCAGTTCTTC.

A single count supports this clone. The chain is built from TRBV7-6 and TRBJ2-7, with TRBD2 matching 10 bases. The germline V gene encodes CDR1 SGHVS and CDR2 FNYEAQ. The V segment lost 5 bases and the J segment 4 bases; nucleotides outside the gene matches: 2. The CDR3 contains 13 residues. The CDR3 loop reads CASSRGLAYEQYF. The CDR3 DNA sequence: TGTGCCAGCAGCCGGGGACTAGCGTACGAGCAGTACTTC.

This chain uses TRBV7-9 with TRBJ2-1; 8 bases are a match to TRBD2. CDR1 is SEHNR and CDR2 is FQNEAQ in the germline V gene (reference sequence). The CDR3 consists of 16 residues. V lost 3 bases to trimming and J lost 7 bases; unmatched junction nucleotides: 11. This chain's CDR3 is CASSFRPGLEGNEQFF. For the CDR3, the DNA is TGTGCCAGCAGCTTTCGTCCGGGACTAGAAGGGAATGAGCAGTTCTTC.

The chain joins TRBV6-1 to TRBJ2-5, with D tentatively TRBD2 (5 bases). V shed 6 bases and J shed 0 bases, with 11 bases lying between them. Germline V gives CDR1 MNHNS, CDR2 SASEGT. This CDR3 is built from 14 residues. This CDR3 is CASSKLGDQETQYF. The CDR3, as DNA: TGTGCCAGCAGCAAACTAGGAGACCAAGAGACCCAGTACTTC.

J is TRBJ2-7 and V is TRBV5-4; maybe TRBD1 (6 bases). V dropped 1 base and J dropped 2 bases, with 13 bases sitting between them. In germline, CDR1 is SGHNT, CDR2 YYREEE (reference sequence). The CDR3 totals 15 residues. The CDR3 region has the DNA TGTGCCAGCAGCTTGCGGCAGGGGTCACCCTACGAGCAGTACTTC. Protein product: CASSLRQGSPYEQYF.

The CDR3 loop reads CASGRTSGSPETQYF. CDR3 DNA: TGTGCCAGCGGACGGACTAGCGGGAGTCCGGAGACCCAGTACTTC. The gene calls are TRBV27 and TRBJ2-5; TRBD2 matches at 13 bases. The CDR3 runs 15 residues. Germline V lookup: CDR1 MNHEY, CDR2 SMNVEV (reference sequence). V dropped 8 bases and J dropped 5; count of bases not matched to a gene: 8.

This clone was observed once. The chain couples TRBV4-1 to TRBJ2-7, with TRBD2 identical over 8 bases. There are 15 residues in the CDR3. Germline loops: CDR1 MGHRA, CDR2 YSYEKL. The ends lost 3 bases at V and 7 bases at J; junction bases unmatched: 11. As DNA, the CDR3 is TGCGCCAGCAGCCACCCGGGGGGGGCCGGGAGGGAGCAGTACTTC. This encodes CASSHPGGAGREQYF.

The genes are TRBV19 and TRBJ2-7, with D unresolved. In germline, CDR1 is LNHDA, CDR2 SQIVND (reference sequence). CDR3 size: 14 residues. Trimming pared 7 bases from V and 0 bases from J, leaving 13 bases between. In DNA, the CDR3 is TGTGCCAGTACCCGTCAGGTAAACTCCTACGAGCAGTACTTC. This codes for CASTRQVNSYEQYF.